This T cell receptor beta chain is from a study of OX40 agonist ivuxolimab in advanced cancers. Background on the study: Mean age about 60 years, range roughly 20 to 85; about 85% male.

Study results and limitations: Expanded peripheral T-cell antigen specificity went undetermined.

Patients with a history of autoimmune disease or on systemic immunosuppression were excluded. CDR3 length equals 15 residues. Germline V lookup: CDR1 MNHEY, CDR2 SMNVEV (reference sequence). V was pared by 5 bases and J by 0 bases, with 13 bases between. Regarding this clone: Its antigen is unknown.

Only in-frame clones appear in the TCRdb table, and some are missing; sequencing was by immunoSEQ multiplex PCR. Counted here are under 20,000 clones, over 75% occurring once; the ten biggest clones make up around 30%. The clonotype comes from an adult with an advanced solid tumor such as melanoma, head and neck, liver or kidney cancer. The chain carries TRBV27 and TRBJ2-5, with D possibly TRBD1 on 5 matching bases. The source was CD4+ or CD8+ T cells sorted from blood, collected in a trial of the OX40 agonist ivuxolimab. CDR3 bases: TGTGCCAGCAGTGACCGTGGGGCGTACCAAGAGACCCAGTACTTC. It translates to CASSDRGAYQETQYF.